This TCR beta chain emerged from a study of blood T cell repertoires in COVID-19. At the level of the study: The United States, Italy and Spain were the sources of the acute and convalescent COVID-19 samples.

TCRdb's table, derived via immunoSEQ multiplex PCR, lists solely in-frame clones and lacks some. The sample carries around 96,000 clones, roughly 95% recorded once. The CDR3 loop spans 11 amino acids. Trimming cost V 0 bases and J 10 bases, with 6 bases left between them. CDR1 and CDR2 (germline): MGHRA, YSYEKL. The TCR originated in a human donor with active COVID-19. The donor label of this sample is uncertain. V and J are TRBV4-1 and TRBJ1-1; no clear D gene. Specimen: peripheral blood. This chain's CDR3 is CASSQDYRAFF. CDR3 bases: TGCGCCAGCAGCCAAGATTATAGAGCTTTCTTT.